This T cell receptor beta chain was identified in a study of T-cell memory formation after mild COVID-19. Study information: Largely donor-specific sequence clusters came from a couple of donors.

Study-level points and caveats: Nothing confirmed that second-wave clones peaking on day 37 were specific for SARS-CoV-2. There were some responding clones in pre-infection memory, which suggested that cross-reactive memory had joined.

The ends were cut back, 4 bases at V and 6 bases at J, with 13 bases in the middle. CDR3 size: 13 residues. In germline, CDR1 is SGHAT, CDR2 FQNNGV. A 5'RACE reaction primed in the constant segment made cDNA libraries of TCR alpha and TCR beta, and these carried sample barcodes and UMIs. In TCRdb, the 5' RACE reads were re-called with MiXCR into one record per CDR3 protein. The table includes 300,000 to 400,000 distinct CDR3 sequences, less than 20% detected once. This clonotype was seen a handful of times. Its specificity is unknown. The sequence was collected from a man between 18 and 35 years old who had mild COVID-19 (a few samples of this study predate the infection). Cell type and time point are not known. Sample: PBMCs or a T cell subset sorted from them (not recorded which). The V gene is TRBV11-2, the J gene TRBJ2-7; a possible D gene is TRBD1 (5 bases). CDR3 sequence reads: CASSSTAGLEQYF. The CDR3 nucleotides are TGTGCCAGCAGCTCGACAGCTGGGCTCGAGCAGTACTTC.